This passage covers 28 T cell receptor beta chains from one sample sequenced in a study of technical replicates of blood from a handful of donors. Assay used: immunoSEQ multiplex PCR; TCRdb lists only in-frame clones, some missing. The table has 64,000 or so clones, almost 98% seen once. The sequenced sample consisted of T cells isolated from PBMCs. The receptors come from a human donor in good health.

The rearrangement uses TRBV7-6 and TRBJ1-1; D is perhaps TRBD1 (5 bases). The ends were cut back, 1 base at V and 0 bases at J, with 15 bases in the middle. Germline CDR1 and CDR2: SGHVS and FNYEAQ. The CDR3 extends over 17 amino acids. CDR3 protein: CASSLVRAGPMNTEAFF. The CDR3, as DNA: TGTGCCAGCAGCTTAGTGAGAGCAGGGCCAATGAACACTGAAGCTTTCTTT.

The chain has TRBV15 and TRBJ1-5, with TRBD1 as a possible D gene (5 bases). Trimming removed 1 base from V and 1 base from J, with 14 bases in between. Germline V gives CDR1 LNHNV, CDR2 YYDKDF (reference sequence). This CDR3 is built from 17 residues. CDR3 nucleotide sequence: TGTGCCACCAGCAGAGGATCAGGGCTTATCAGCAATCAGCCCCAGCATTTT. Its protein is CATSRGSGLISNQPQHF. The complete variable domain, with remaining parts taken from reference TRBV15 and TRBJ1-5, reads DAMVIQNPRYQVTQFGKPVTLSCSQTLNHNVMYWYQQKSSQAPKLLFHYYDKDFNNEADTPDNFQSRRPNTSFCFLDIRSPGLGDTAMYLCATSRGSGLISNQPQHFGDGTRLSIL.

The chain employs TRBV30 and TRBJ1-6; D might be TRBD1 (6 bases). Trimming pared 4 bases from V and 10 bases from J, leaving 20 bases between. Germline V gene lookup returns CDR1 GTSNPN and CDR2 SVGIG (reference sequence). This CDR3 has 15 residues. The CDR3, as DNA: TGTGCCTGGAAGCGACAGGCAGAATTCGGATCACCCCTCCACTTT. Translated: CAWKRQAEFGSPLHF.

The V and J genes are TRBV12-5 and TRBJ1-1, with D unclear. Trimming removed 5 bases from V and 2 bases from J, with 3 bases in between. Germline CDR1 and CDR2: LGHNT and FRNRAP. This CDR3 is built from 11 residues. The CDR3 here is CASGPNTEAFF. For the CDR3, the DNA is TGTGCTAGTGGTCCTAACACTGAAGCTTTCTTT.

V is TRBV9 and J is TRBJ2-5; 12 nucleotides match TRBD2. Germline CDR1 and CDR2: SGDLS and YYNGEE. Trimming at V came to 0 bases and at J to 1 base, leaving 4 bases not matched to a gene. CDR3 length equals 17 residues. CDR3 sequence (DNA): TGTGCCAGCAGCGTAGCTCTAGCGGGAGGGAGCCAAGAGACCCAGTACTTC. As protein: CASSVALAGGSQETQYF.

The CDR3 loop is CASSPPSTGELFF. Here the CDR3 DNA reads TGTGCCAGCTCACCACCCAGCACCGGGGAGCTGTTTTTT. The rearrangement links TRBV18 to TRBJ2-2; no clear D gene. The CDR3 runs to 13 residues. The V and J ends lost 0 bases and 4 bases respectively, with 3 bases between them. Germline CDR1 reads KGHSH; CDR2 reads LQKENI. Full variable domain (remainder filled in from reference TRBV18 and TRBJ2-2): NAGVMQNPRHLVRRRGQEARLRCSPMKGHSHVYWYRQLPEEGLKFMVYLQKENIIDESGMPKERFSAEFPKEGPSILRIQQVVRGDSAAYFCASSPPSTGELFFGEGSRLTVL.

The chain carries TRBV5-1 and TRBJ2-1, with D tentatively TRBD2 (5 bases). The CDR3 is 12 amino acids. V lost 5 bases to trimming and J lost 5 bases, with 8 bases between them. Germline CDR1 is SGHRS and CDR2 is YFSETQ. CDR3: CASSSLDNEQFF. As DNA, the CDR3 is TGCGCCAGCAGTTCACTAGACAATGAGCAGTTCTTC.

The chain carries TRBV6-6 and TRBJ2-2, with TRBD2 as a possible D gene (5 bases). V was cut by 4 bases and J by 7 bases, with 13 bases left in between. CDR1 is MNHNY, CDR2 SVGAGI, per germline (reference sequence). The length of the CDR3 is 14 residues. The DNA for the CDR3 is TGTGCCAGCAGTTCTTCTAGCACCCTCGGGGAGCTGTTTTTT. It specifies CASSSSSTLGELFF.

The rearrangement links TRBV9 to TRBJ2-2; TRBD1 might be the D (7 bases). V lost 0 bases and J lost 5, with 14 bases in between. CDR1 is SGDLS, CDR2 YYNGEE, per germline. This CDR3 is built from 16 residues. The CDR3 region has the DNA TGTGCCAGCAGCGTAGCGGGGGACAGTTTAACCGGGGAGCTGTTTTTT. It is translated as CASSVAGDSLTGELFF.

V and J are TRBV6-5 and TRBJ2-7; weak D call: TRBD1 (5 bases). The CDR3 covers 16 residues. V shed 2 bases and J shed 4 bases, with 18 bases lying between them. Germline V CDR1 and CDR2: MNHEY, SVGAGI. The CDR3 spells CASSYSFGAGSYEQYF. The CDR3 nucleotides read TGTGCCAGCAGTTACAGTTTCGGTGCAGGGTCTTACGAGCAGTACTTC.

The V and J genes are TRBV6-4 and TRBJ1-1; 8 positions agree with TRBD1. Germline V lookup: CDR1 MRHNA, CDR2 SNTAGT. This CDR3 is 14 amino acids long. With 6 bases clipped from V and 10 bases from J, the junction kept 13 bases outside the gene matches. The CDR3 sequence is CASSRRQGQRVAFF. Here the CDR3 DNA reads TGTGCCAGCAGCAGGAGACAGGGGCAGCGTGTAGCTTTCTTT.

The J gene is TRBJ1-2, the V gene TRBV6-1; 9 bases align to TRBD1. This CDR3 spans 16 amino acids. Germline trimming cut 4 bases from V and 1 base from J; bases unmatched to any gene: 7. Germline V gives CDR1 MNHNS, CDR2 SASEGT. CDR3: CASSASGTGYNYGYTF. Written as DNA, the CDR3 is TGTGCCAGCAGTGCTTCGGGGACAGGGTATAACTATGGCTACACCTTC.

This rearrangement joins TRBV10-3 to TRBJ2-7; no firm D call. V gave up 7 bases and J gave up 0 bases, with 16 bases separating them. Germline loops: CDR1 ENHRY, CDR2 SYGVKD. This CDR3 is built from 15 residues. In nucleotides, the CDR3 is TGTGCCATCAAGGATGGGCTAACCATCTCCTACGAGCAGTACTTC. Its translation is CAIKDGLTISYEQYF.

The J gene is TRBJ2-4, the V gene TRBV28; the D gene is possibly TRBD1 (7 bases). The germline gives CDR1 MDHEN, CDR2 SYDVKM. The CDR3 has 12 residues. V gave up 5 bases and J gave up 10 bases, with 12 bases separating them. CDR3 protein: CASSPTGTIQYF. Here the CDR3 DNA reads TGTGCCAGCAGTCCGACAGGGACTATTCAGTACTTC.

This chain joins TRBV5-4 and TRBJ2-5; possible D gene TRBD2, 5 bases. Trimming removed 0 bases from V and 4 bases from J, with 10 bases in between. CDR1 is SGHNT and CDR2 is YYREEE in the germline V gene (reference sequence). The CDR3 sequence is 14 residues long. The DNA for the CDR3 is TGTGCCAGCAGCTTGGCGGCGGCGGGAGAGACCCAGTACTTC. It specifies CASSLAAAGETQYF.

V gene TRBV29-1 combines with J gene TRBJ1-3; 7 nucleotides match TRBD1. V shed 4 bases, J shed 0 bases, and the junction held 3 bases outside the gene matches. The CDR3 loop spans 14 amino acids. Germline assignment: CDR1 SQVTM and CDR2 ANQGSEA. CDR3 sequence reads: CSVAGGSSGNTIYF. The CDR3 DNA reads as TGCAGCGTTGCAGGGGGGAGCTCTGGAAACACCATATATTTT.

This chain uses TRBV6-5 with TRBJ2-2; TRBD1 matches 8 bases. The CDR3 runs 13 residues. V dropped 6 bases and J dropped 6; count of bases not matched to a gene: 3. Germline V gene data show CDR1 as MNHEY and CDR2 as SVGAGI. The DNA for the CDR3 is TGTGCCAGCAGACCGACAGGGGCCGGGGAGCTGTTTTTT. It yields the protein CASRPTGAGELFF.

The chain carries TRBV9 and TRBJ1-1, with 8 bases fitting TRBD1. V trimming: 4 bases; J trimming: 0 bases; junction bases outside the gene matches: 2. Per the germline V gene, CDR1 is SGDLS and CDR2 is YYNGEE. The CDR3 length is 14 residues. Here the CDR3 DNA reads TGTGCCAGCAGCCCGACAGGGGTGAACACTGAAGCTTTCTTT. This translates into CASSPTGVNTEAFF.

This clone was counted once. The CDR3 protein is CASSEWSQGRGYTF. CDR3 nucleotide sequence: TGTGCCAGCAGTGAATGGTCCCAGGGTCGTGGCTACACCTTC. The chain employs TRBV6-1 and TRBJ1-2; a possible D gene is TRBD1 (5 bases). Germline-derived CDR1 and CDR2 are MNHNS and SASEGT. The length of the CDR3 is 14 residues. Deletions cut 2 bases from V and 7 bases from J, with 14 bases between.

This rearrangement joins TRBV27 to TRBJ2-1; 9 bases line up with TRBD2. Trimming cost V 5 bases and J 3 bases; bases outside gene matches: 8. Germline lookup yields CDR1 MNHEY and CDR2 SMNVEV (reference sequence). The CDR3 runs to 16 residues. Here the CDR3 DNA reads TGTGCCAGCAGTATAGCGGGAGAATTAAGCTACAATGAGCAGTTCTTC. Translating gives CASSIAGELSYNEQFF.

V and J are TRBV6-1 and TRBJ2-1; D is unresolved. The CDR3 extends over 13 amino acids. CDR1 is MNHNS and CDR2 is SASEGT in the germline V gene. V lost 2 bases, J lost 8 bases, and 10 bases lay in between. Here the CDR3 DNA reads TGTGCCAGCAGTGAATTTTTAGTCGATGAGCAGTTCTTC. It specifies CASSEFLVDEQFF.

The rearrangement links TRBV30 to TRBJ2-4; D is unclear. The germline CDR1 and CDR2 sequences are GTSNPN and SVGIG (reference sequence). The CDR3 is made up of 13 amino acids. Trimming shortened V by 2 bases and J by 0 bases, and 5 bases separated the two germline ends. The CDR3 loop reads CAWSLLAKNIQYF. CDR3 DNA sequence: TGTGCCTGGAGTTTACTAGCCAAAAACATTCAGTACTTC.

The rearrangement joins TRBV21-1 to TRBJ1-4. TRBV21-1 is flagged as a pseudogene. The CDR3 is 13 amino acids. CDR3: CASIPGGNEKLFF. The CDR3 DNA is TGTGCCAGCATCCCTGGGGGGAATGAAAAACTGTTTTTT.

The CDR3 sequence: CASSSPGGMNEQYF. DNA for the CDR3: TGTGCCAGCAGCTCCCCCGGGGGTATGAACGAGCAGTACTTC. This chain joins TRBV9 and TRBJ2-7; weak D call: TRBD2 (6 bases). CDR3 length: 14 residues. Germline V gene data show CDR1 as SGDLS and CDR2 as YYNGEE. V gave up 4 bases and J gave up 5 bases, with 16 bases separating them.

The V gene is TRBV27, the J gene TRBJ2-6, with a possible D match to TRBD2 (6 bases). Germline CDR1 and CDR2: MNHEY and SMNVEV (reference sequence). The CDR3 contains 17 residues. The V gene lost 5 bases and the J gene lost 0 bases, with 14 bases spanning the gap. The CDR3 DNA sequence: TGTGCCAGCAGTCAGGCGGGACTGAGCTCTGGGGCCAACGTCCTGACTTTC. This translates into CASSQAGLSSGANVLTF. Based on the CDR3 plus reference TRBV27 and TRBJ2-6, the full variable domain is EAQVTQNPRYLITVTGKKLTVTCSQNMNHEYMSWYRQDPGLGLRQIYYSMNVEVTDKGDVPEGYKVSRKEKRNFPLILESPSPNQTSLYFCASSQAGLSSGANVLTFGAGSRLTVL.

The rearrangement uses TRBV6-1 and TRBJ1-1; D remains ambiguous. CDR3 size: 13 residues. Trimming stripped 9 bases from V and 1 base from J, with 12 bases between. Germline V gives CDR1 MNHNS, CDR2 SASEGT. CDR3 nucleotides: TGTGCCAGTACGGTTCATTCGAACACTGAAGCTTTCTTT. It codes for CASTVHSNTEAFF.

There are a few counts of this clone. This chain links TRBV25-1 with TRBJ1-4; maybe TRBD1 (6 bases). CDR1 and CDR2 from the germline V gene are MGHDK and SYGVNS. Deletions cut 6 bases from V and 7 bases from J, with 12 bases between. The CDR3 sequence is 13 residues long. The CDR3 protein is CASRGRGGEKLFF. CDR3 bases: TGTGCCAGCAGGGGCAGGGGTGGTGAAAAACTGTTTTTT.

The CDR3 region is CATSDLVWETQYF. The CDR3 DNA reads as TGTGCCACCAGCGATCTAGTTTGGGAGACCCAGTACTTC. The genes are TRBV15 and TRBJ2-5; D unclear. Germline CDR1 LNHNV, CDR2 YYDKDF (reference sequence). V shed 5 bases and J shed 5 bases, with 12 bases lying between them. The CDR3 covers 13 residues. Full variable domain (missing parts from reference TRBV15 and TRBJ2-5): DAMVIQNPRYQVTQFGKPVTLSCSQTLNHNVMYWYQQKSSQAPKLLFHYYDKDFNNEADTPDNFQSRRPNTSFCFLDIRSPGLGDTAMYLCATSDLVWETQYFGPGTRLLVL.